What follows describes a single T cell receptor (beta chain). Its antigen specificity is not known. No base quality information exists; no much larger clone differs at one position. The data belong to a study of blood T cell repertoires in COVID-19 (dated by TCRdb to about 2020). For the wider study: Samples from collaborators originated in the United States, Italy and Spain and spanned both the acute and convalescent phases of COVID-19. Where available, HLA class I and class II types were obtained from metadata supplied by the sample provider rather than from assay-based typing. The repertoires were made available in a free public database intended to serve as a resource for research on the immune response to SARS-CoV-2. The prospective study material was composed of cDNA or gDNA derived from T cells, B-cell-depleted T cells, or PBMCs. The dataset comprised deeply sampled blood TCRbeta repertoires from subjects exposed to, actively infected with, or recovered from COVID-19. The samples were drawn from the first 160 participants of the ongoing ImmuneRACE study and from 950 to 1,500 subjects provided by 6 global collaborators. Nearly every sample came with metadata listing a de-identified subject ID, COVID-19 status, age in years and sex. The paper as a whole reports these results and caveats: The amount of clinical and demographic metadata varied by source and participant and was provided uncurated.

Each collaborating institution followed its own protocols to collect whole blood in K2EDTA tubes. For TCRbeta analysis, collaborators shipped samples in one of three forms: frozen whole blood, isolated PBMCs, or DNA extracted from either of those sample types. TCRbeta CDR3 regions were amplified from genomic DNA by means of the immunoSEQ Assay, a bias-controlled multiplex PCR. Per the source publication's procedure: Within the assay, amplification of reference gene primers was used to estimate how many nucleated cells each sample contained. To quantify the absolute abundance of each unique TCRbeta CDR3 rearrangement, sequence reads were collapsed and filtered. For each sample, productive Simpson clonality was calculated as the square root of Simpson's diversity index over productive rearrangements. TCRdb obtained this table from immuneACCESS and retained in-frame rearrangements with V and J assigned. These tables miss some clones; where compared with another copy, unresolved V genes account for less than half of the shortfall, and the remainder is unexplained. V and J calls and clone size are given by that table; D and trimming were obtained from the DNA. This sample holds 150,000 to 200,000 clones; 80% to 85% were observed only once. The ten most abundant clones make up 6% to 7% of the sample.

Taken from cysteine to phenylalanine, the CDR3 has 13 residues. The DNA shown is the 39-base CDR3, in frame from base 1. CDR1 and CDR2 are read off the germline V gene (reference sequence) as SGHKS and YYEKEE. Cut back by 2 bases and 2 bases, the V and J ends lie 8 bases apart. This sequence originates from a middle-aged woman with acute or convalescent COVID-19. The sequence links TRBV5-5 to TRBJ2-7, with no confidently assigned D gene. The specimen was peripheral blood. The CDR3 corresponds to CASSLSETYEQYF. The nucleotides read TGTGCCAGCAGCTTATCGGAGACCTACGAGCAGTACTTC. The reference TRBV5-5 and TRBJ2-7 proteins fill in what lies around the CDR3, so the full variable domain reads DAGVTQSPTHLIKTRGQQVTLRCSPISGHKSVSWYQQVLGQGPQFIFQYYEKEERGRGNFPDRFSARQFPNYSSELNVNALLLGDSALYLCASSLSETYEQYFGPGTRLTVT.